The clone carrying this T cell receptor (beta chain) has just a few counts. This CDR3 is 16 amino acids long. CDR1 is MNHEY, CDR2 SVGAGI, per germline. Trimming at V came to 5 bases and at J to 0 bases, leaving 7 bases not matched to a gene. These data come from a study of patients and donors after allogeneic stem cell transplantation. TCRdb passed the RT-PCR reads through MiXCR, listing each CDR3 protein once. Of fewer than 200,000 distinct CDR3 sequences in the sample, 30% were seen once. This chain links TRBV6-5 with TRBJ2-1; 7 nucleotides line up with TRBD2. This receptor was identified in a human donor who was either an allogeneic HSCT recipient or a stem cell or donor lymphocyte infusion donor (not recorded which). It is not recorded whose cells these are; they may come from a transplant donor. Sequencing was carried out using blood, either unsorted or a sorted T cell fraction (not recorded which). CDR3 loop: CASSTLAGPSYNEQFF. The CDR3 coding sequence is TGTGCCAGCAGTACCTTAGCGGGCCCCTCCTACAATGAGCAGTTCTTC.